This TCR beta chain was identified in a study of blood T cells in healthy people across ages. The use of a sample-barcoded 5' primer and a J-beta primer mix characterized a second PCR of about 6 to 11 cycles. Each CDR3 protein is one row after TCRdb ran MiXCR on the 5' RACE reads. The table lists about 1,500,000 distinct CDR3 sequences, approximately 40% of them singletons. This clonotype appeared a few times. The V and J ends lost 8 bases and 0 bases respectively, with 8 bases between them. The CDR3 loop spans 13 amino acids. The germline V gene encodes CDR1 MNHNY and CDR2 SVGAGI (reference sequence).

The V call is TRBV6-6, the J call TRBJ1-5; tentative D call: TRBD1 (6 bases). Input material: blood. The TCR originated in a woman aged 18-29 years in good health. The CDR3 coding sequence is TGTGCCAGCGGGACATTTAGCAATCAGCCCCAGCATTTT. Translation: CASGTFSNQPQHF.